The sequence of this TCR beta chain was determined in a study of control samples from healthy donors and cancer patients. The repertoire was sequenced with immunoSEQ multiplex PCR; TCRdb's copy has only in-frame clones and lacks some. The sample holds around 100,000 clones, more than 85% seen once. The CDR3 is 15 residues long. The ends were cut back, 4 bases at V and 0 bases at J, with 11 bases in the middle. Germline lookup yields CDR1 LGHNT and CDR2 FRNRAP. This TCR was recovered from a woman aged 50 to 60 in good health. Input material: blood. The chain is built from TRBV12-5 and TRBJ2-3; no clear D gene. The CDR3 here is CASGYGTASTDTQYF. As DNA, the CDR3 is TGTGCTAGTGGTTATGGAACAGCTAGCACAGATACGCAGTATTTT.